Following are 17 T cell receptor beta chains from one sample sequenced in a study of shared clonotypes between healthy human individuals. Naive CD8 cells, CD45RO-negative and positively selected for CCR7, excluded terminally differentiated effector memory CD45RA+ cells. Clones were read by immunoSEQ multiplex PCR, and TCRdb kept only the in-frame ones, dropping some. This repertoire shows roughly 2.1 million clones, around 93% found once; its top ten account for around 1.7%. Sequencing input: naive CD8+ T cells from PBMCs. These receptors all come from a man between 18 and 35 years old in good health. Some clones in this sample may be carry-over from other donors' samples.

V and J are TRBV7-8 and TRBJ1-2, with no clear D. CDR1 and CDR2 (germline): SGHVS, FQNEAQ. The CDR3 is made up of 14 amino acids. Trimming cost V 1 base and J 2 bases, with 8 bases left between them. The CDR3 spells CASSLERWNYGYTF. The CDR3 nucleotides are TGTGCCAGCAGCTTAGAGCGGTGGAACTATGGCTACACCTTC.

CDR3 coding DNA: TGCAGCGTTGAAACAGTCAACAACTACGAGCAGTACTTC. Its translation is CSVETVNNYEQYF. The chain recombines TRBV29-1 with TRBJ2-7; D call uncertain. The V gene's germline CDR1 is SQVTM and CDR2 ANQGSEA. This CDR3 comprises 13 residues. V was clipped by 2 bases and J by 3 bases, with 11 bases between them.

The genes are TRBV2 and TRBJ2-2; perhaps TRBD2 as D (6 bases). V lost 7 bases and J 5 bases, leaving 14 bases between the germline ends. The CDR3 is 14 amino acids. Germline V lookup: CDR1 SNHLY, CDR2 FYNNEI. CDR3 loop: CASKEGGRTGELFF. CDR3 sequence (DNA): TGTGCCAGCAAGGAGGGAGGTAGGACCGGGGAGCTGTTTTTT. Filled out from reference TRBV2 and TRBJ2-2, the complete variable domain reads EPEVTQTPSHQVTQMGQEVILRCVPISNHLYFYWYRQILGQKVEFLVSFYNNEISEKSEIFDDQFSVERPDGSNFTLKIRSTKLEDSAMYFCASKEGGRTGELFFGEGSRLTVL.

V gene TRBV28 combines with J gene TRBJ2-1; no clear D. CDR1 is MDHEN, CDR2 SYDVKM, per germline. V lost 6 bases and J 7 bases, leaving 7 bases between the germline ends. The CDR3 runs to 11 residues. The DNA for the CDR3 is TGTGCCAGCAGCCATATAAATGAGCAGTTCTTC. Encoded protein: CASSHINEQFF.

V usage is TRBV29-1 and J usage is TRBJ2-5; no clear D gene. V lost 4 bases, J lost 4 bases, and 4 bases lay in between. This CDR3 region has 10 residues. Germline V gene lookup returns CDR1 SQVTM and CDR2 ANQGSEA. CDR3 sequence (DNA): TGCAGCGTTGTTATAGAGACCCAGTACTTC. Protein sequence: CSVVIETQYF.

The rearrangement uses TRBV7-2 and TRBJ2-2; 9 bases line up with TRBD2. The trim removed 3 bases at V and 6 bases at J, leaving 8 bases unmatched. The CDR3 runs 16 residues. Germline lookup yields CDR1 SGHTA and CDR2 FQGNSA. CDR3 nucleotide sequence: TGTGCCAGCAGCTTGTTCCGACTAGCGGACCCCGGGGAGCTGTTTTTT. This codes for CASSLFRLADPGELFF.

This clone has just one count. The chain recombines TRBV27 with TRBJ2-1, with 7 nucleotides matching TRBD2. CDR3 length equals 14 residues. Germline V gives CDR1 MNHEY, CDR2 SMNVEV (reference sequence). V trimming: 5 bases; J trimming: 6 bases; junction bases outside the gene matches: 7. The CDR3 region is CASSTSEAVNEQFF. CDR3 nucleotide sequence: TGTGCCAGCAGTACTAGCGAAGCTGTCAATGAGCAGTTCTTC.

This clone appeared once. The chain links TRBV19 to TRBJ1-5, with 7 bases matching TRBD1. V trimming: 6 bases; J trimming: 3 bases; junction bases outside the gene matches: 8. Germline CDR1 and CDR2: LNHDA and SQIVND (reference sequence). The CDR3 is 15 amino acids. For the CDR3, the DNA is TGTGCCAGTAGGCGACAGGGCTGGGACAATCAGCCCCAGCATTTT. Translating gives CASRRQGWDNQPQHF.

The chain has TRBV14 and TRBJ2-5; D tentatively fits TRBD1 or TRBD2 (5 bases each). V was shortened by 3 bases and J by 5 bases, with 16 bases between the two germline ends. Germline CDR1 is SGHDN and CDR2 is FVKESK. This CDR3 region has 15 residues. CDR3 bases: TGTGCCAGCAGCCAGTACCGGGGCCGAGGGGAGACCCAGTACTTC. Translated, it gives CASSQYRGRGETQYF.

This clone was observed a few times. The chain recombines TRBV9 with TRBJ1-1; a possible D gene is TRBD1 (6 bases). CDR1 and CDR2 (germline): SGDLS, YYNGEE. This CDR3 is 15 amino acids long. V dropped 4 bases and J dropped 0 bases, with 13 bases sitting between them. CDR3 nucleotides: TGTGCCAGCAGCCAGGGGACGGGTATGAACACTGAAGCTTTCTTT. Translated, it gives CASSQGTGMNTEAFF.

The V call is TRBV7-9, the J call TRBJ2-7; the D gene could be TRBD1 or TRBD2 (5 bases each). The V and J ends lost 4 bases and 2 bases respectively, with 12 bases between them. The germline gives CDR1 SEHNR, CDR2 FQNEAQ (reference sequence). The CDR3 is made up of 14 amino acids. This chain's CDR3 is CASSSRDVAYEQYF. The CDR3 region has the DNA TGTGCCAGCAGCTCCCGGGACGTCGCCTACGAGCAGTACTTC.

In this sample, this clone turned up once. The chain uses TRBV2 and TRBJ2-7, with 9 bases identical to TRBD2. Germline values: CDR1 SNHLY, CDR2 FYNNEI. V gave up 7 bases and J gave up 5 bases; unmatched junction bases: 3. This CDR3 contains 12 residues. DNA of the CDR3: TGTGCCAGCATCAGGACTAGCGACGAGCAGTACTTC. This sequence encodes CASIRTSDEQYF.

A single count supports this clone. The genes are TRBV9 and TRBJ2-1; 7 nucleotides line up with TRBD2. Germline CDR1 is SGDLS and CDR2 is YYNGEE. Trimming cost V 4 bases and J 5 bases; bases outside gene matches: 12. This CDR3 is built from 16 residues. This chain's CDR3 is CASSNPRAGVNNEQFF. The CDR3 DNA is TGTGCCAGCAGCAACCCACGGGCGGGAGTCAACAATGAGCAGTTCTTC.

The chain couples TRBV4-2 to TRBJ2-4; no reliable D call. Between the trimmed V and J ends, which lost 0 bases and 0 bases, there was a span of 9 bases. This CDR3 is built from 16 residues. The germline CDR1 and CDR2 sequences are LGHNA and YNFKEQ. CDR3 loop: CASSQEFPAAKNIQYF. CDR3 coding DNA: TGTGCCAGCAGCCAAGAGTTCCCGGCAGCCAAAAACATTCAGTACTTC.

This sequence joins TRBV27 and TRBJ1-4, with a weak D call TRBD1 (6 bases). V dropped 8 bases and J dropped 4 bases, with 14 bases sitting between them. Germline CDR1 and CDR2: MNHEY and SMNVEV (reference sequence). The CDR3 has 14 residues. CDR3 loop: CASSTQGFNEKLFF. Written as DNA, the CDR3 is TGTGCCAGCTCCACCCAGGGGTTTAATGAAAAACTGTTTTTT.

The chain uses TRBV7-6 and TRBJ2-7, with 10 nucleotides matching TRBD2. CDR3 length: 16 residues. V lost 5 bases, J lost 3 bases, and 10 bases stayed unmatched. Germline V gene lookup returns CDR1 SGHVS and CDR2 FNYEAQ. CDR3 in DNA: TGTGCCAGCAGCCCCAGCGGGAGGGCTGGTAGCTACGAGCAGTACTTC. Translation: CASSPSGRAGSYEQYF.

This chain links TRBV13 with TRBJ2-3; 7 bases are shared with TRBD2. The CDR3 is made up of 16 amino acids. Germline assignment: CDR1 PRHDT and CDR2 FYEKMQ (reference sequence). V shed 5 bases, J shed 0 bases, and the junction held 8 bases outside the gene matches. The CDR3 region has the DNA TGTGCCAGCAGCCTCTTCCAAGCGGGAAGCACAGATACGCAGTATTTT. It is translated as CASSLFQAGSTDTQYF.